This T cell receptor beta chain was sequenced in a study of blood T cell repertoires in COVID-19. Looking at the study overall: Material from acute and convalescent COVID-19 was sourced from the United States, Italy and Spain. Nucleic acid was either cDNA or gDNA, and it came from T cells, B-cell-depleted T cells, or PBMCs.

V shed 3 bases, J shed 2 bases, and the junction held 11 bases outside the gene matches. Germline CDR1 reads WNHNN; CDR2 reads SYGVQD (reference sequence). The CDR3 has 17 amino acids. Per the study methods: By means of reference gene primer amplification, nucleated cell counts were estimated. TCRdb's copy holds only in-frame clones and misses some; the assay was immunoSEQ multiplex PCR. Clone size and the V and J calls come from that table; the DNA yielded D and trimming. Seen here are approximately 350,000 clones, more than 75% observed once, and the top ten hold about 6%. It was during active infection that Seattle patients were enrolled and then longitudinally followed.

The receptor was derived from a woman aged 50 to 60 with COVID-19, enrolled during active disease. The material sequenced was peripheral blood. V usage is TRBV10-1 and J usage is TRBJ1-2, with 8 bases matching TRBD1. CDR3 residues: CASSEMLRDRRNYGYTF. CDR3 nucleotides: TGCGCCAGCAGTGAAATGCTCCGGGACAGGAGAAACTATGGCTACACCTTC.